The entry below gives a single T cell receptor beta chain sequence along with its context. The target of this receptor is not known. Base quality data are lacking; no much larger clone is found one base away. A MiSeq instrument was used for deep resolution sequencing, which targeted depths ranging from 1 in 1 million up to 1 in 200,000 T cells, with coverage averaging 10x for each clonotype. The immunoSEQ hsTCRB Kit was used to generate the TCR beta libraries. The authors' pipeline ran thus. ImmunoSEQ Data Assistant and ImmunoSEQ Analyzer were used for data analysis, and V, D and J genes were assigned according to IMGT definitions. Clonality, which ranges from 0 to 1, was calculated as one minus the normalized Shannon entropy of productive rearrangement frequencies. Only overrepresented clonotypes making up at least 0.05% of the repertoire of each patient were included in the public clonotype analysis. Roughly 13 repertoires from age-matched healthy donors, obtained from immuneACCESS, served as clonality controls. Imported from immuneACCESS, the table was reduced by TCRdb to in-frame sequences with V and J called. These copies leave out some clones; in studies compared against another copy, an unresolved V gene accounts for under half, and the cause of the remainder is not known. V and J calls and clone size follow that table, whereas D and trimming were derived from the DNA. The sample profile shows 60,000 to 75,000 clones; around nine tenths of them were found once. The top ten clonotypes cover 3.1% of the sample.

The record originates from a study of cytotoxic CD8 clonotypes in ibrutinib-treated CLL (dated by TCRdb to the early 2020s). A note on the overall study: In this cohort, approximately 15 patients were treatment-naive and about ten were relapsed/refractory, while around 17 had unmutated IGHV. Partial responses were observed in some 24 patients and complete responses in 2; after a median follow-up of around 64 months, remission was maintained in 14 patients and progression was observed in approximately twelve. Response samples were obtained after a median of around eleven months of treatment, with a range of about 6 to 40 months. On average, each sample had approximately 280,000 productive templates and 96,000 or so productive rearrangements. Of the 80 to 95 participants in the trial, about 26 had longitudinal samples available. Cryopreserved peripheral blood mononuclear cells were collected before treatment, at response, and at either disease progression or sustained remission. All remission and progressive disease samples were collected while patients were still receiving ibrutinib.

The time point label of this sample denotes: approximately eleven months on ibrutinib. Roughly 1.9 micrograms of genomic DNA were extracted from cryopreserved PBMCs for TCR beta library preparation. High-throughput TCR beta sequencing was performed on longitudinal blood samples from CLL patients receiving ibrutinib monotherapy. Patients were enrolled in a phase 2 open-label single-center ibrutinib monotherapy trial. What the study reported, not specific to this receptor: Clonality rose at ibrutinib response, remained stable during sustained remission, and dropped back toward baseline at progression. Sustained-remission and progressing patients did not have matched sampling times, and lymph node repertoires were not examined. Public clonotypes were rare and either shrank or stayed stable during treatment, and the rise in clonality at ibrutinib response reflected expansion of private clonotypes. At baseline, clonality was higher than in age-matched healthy donors and showed a strong correlation with circulating CD8+ T-cell counts.

For CDR1 and CDR2, the germline V gene lists SGHAT and FQNNGV. The CDR3 runs 13 residues from the cysteine to the phenylalanine. The CDR3 DNA has 39 bases and is translated from base 1. V loses 5 bases of germline sequence and J loses 4 bases, and the interval between the two ends is 8 bases. The receptor's source is a human donor with chronic lymphocytic leukemia. The chain uses TRBV11-2 and TRBJ2-2; a confident D gene designation cannot be given. The source was PBMCs, collected after 12 months of ibrutinib treatment. The CDR3 loop reads CASSHGPTGELFF. The DNA sequence is TGTGCCAGCAGCCACGGACCCACCGGGGAGCTGTTTTTT.